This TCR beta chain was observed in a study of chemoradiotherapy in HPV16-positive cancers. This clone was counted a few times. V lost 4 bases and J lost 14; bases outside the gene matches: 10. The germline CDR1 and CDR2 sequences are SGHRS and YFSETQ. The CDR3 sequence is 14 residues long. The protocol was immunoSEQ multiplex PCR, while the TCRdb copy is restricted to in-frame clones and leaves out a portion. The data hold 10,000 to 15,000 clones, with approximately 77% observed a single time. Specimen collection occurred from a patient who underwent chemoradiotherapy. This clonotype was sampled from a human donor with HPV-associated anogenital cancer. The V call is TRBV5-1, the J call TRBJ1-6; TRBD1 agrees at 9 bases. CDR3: CASSPRTGVFTLHF. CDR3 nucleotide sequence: TGCGCCAGCAGCCCGCGGACAGGGGTCTTCACCCTCCACTTT. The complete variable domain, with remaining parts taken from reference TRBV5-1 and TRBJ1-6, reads KAGVTQTPRYLIKTRGQQVTLSCSPISGHRSVSWYQQTPGQGLQFLFEYFSETQRNKGNFPGRFSGRQFSNSRSEMNVSTLELGDSALYLCASSPRTGVFTLHFGNGTRLTVT.